This T cell receptor beta chain was sequenced during a study of blood T cell repertoires in COVID-19. Study background: Sample material is recorded as cDNA or gDNA derived from T cells, B-cell-depleted T cells, or PBMCs.

J was trimmed by 6 bases and V by 0 bases; bases with no gene match: 7. The germline V gene has CDR1 SGHRS and CDR2 YFSETQ. This CDR3 is 16 amino acids long. Seattle patients were enrolled during active infection and followed longitudinally. Authors' analysis steps: Reference gene primer amplification gave estimated nucleated cell counts. This table comes from immunoSEQ multiplex PCR, and its TCRdb copy is limited to in-frame clones, with some not included. D and trimming come from the DNA, and the V and J calls and clone size come from that table. The sample gives over 130,000 clones, around 89% of which show up once; over 2% is in the top ten.

This TCR derives from a human donor with COVID-19, enrolled during active disease. The donor label of this sample is uncertain. The sample taken for sequencing was peripheral blood. The V gene is TRBV5-1, the J gene TRBJ2-3; 10 bases fit TRBD1. CDR3 amino acids: CASSLEVRTGGDTQYF. In nucleotides, the CDR3 is TGCGCCAGCAGCTTGGAGGTGCGGACAGGGGGTGATACGCAGTATTTT.